The clone carrying this T cell receptor beta chain was seen a handful of times. Germline V gene lookup returns CDR1 LGHNA and CDR2 YNFKEQ. Trimming at V came to 3 bases and at J to 1 base, leaving 3 bases not matched to a gene. The CDR3 totals 15 residues. The sequenced template was cDNA made from the entire isolated RNA. Assay: immunoSEQ multiplex PCR; the TCRdb copy retains only in-frame clones and omits some. Of under 950,000 clones in the sample, about a sixth are singletons; the top ten hold about 0.025%. The data were taken from a study of beta chain features in type 1 diabetes. The source of this sequence is a woman aged 18-29 years in good health. The sequenced sample consisted of naive CD4+ T cells from blood. The chain has TRBV4-2 and TRBJ2-5; 9 nucleotides line up with TRBD1. CDR3 in amino acids: CASSQAGQGQETQYF. The CDR3 nucleotides are TGTGCCAGCAGCCAGGCGGGACAGGGCCAAGAGACCCAGTACTTC.